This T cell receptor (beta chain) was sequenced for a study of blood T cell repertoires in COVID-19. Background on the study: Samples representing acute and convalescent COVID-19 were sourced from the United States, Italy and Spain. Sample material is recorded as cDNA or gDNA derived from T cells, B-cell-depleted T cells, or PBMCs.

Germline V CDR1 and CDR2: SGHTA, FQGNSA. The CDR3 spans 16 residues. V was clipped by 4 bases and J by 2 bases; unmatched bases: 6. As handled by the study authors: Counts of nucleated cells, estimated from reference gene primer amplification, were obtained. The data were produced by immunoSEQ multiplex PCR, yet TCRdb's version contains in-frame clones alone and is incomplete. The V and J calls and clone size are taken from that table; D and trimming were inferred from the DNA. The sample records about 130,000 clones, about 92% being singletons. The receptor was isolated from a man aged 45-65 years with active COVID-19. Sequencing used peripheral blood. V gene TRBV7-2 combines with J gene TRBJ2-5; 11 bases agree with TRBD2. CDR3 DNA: TGTGCCAGCAGCTGGGGACTAGCGGTGGGTCAAGAGACCCAGTACTTC. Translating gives CASSWGLAVGQETQYF.